A single count supports the clone carrying this TCR beta chain. These data originate in a study of CD8 T cells in Susac syndrome. RNA totalling about 0.45 to 1 ug underwent reverse transcription with random hexamers. TCRdb re-analysed the immunoSEQ multiplex PCR reads in MiXCR, keeping a single row per CDR3 protein. The table shows roughly 200,000 distinct CDR3 sequences, with around 96% occurring only once. The clonotype comes from a human donor in good health. Sequencing used CD4+ T cells from PBMCs.

CDR3 amino acids: CASSRLTGELFF. CDR3 DNA sequence: TGTGCCAGCAGTAGGCTCACCGGGGAGCTGTTTTTT. The genes are TRBV6-2 or TRBV6-3 and TRBJ2-2; D is unresolved. V gave up 5 bases and J gave up 4 bases, with 5 bases separating them. The CDR3 runs 12 residues. Germline V lookup: CDR1 MNHEY, CDR2 SVGEGT.